These 17 T cell receptor beta chains share one sample of origin, sequenced in a study of blood T cell repertoires in COVID-19. The table came from immunoSEQ multiplex PCR; TCRdb's copy has only in-frame clones and leaves some out. The table lists just over 350,000 clones, approximately 84% of them singletons, with just under 3% in the top ten. Input material: PBMCs or T cells enriched from blood (not recorded which). The receptors here all came from a woman aged 25 to 45 who had recovered from COVID-19.

The J gene is TRBJ2-3, the V gene TRBV29-1; weak D call: TRBD2 (5 bases). The CDR3 runs 12 residues. The V end was cut by 4 bases, the J end by 10 bases, with 15 bases between. CDR1 SQVTM and CDR2 ANQGSEA come from the germline V gene. The CDR3 DNA follows: TGCAGCGTTGGAATCGGAGGAATGGCGCAGTATTTT. This translates into CSVGIGGMAQYF.

The J gene is TRBJ2-5, the V gene TRBV11-2; 9 bases are shared with TRBD2. Per germline, CDR1 SGHAT and CDR2 FQNNGV. The CDR3 loop spans 14 amino acids. V shed 5 bases and J 3 bases; nucleotides not matched to a gene: 4. In DNA, the CDR3 is TGTGCCAGCAGCCGGACTAGCGTAAAAGAGACCCAGTACTTC. This translates into CASSRTSVKETQYF.

The chain is built from TRBV21-1 and TRBJ2-7; no check of the table's D call, TRBD2, against the DNA was made. TRBV21-1 is a pseudogene segment. The CDR3 extends over 19 amino acids. The CDR3 region is CASSNKNGTSGRSSYEQYF. The CDR3 DNA is TGTGCCAGCAGCAATAAAAACGGGACTAGCGGGAGGAGCTCCTACGAGCAGTACTTC.

This clone was detected only once. V and J are TRBV6-6 and TRBJ1-5; D is possibly TRBD1 (6 bases). CDR3 size: 12 residues. Per germline, CDR1 MNHNY and CDR2 SVGAGI (reference sequence). The chain's CDR3 is CAAGAHNQPQHF. In DNA form, the CDR3 reads TGTGCAGCAGGGGCCCATAATCAGCCCCAGCATTTT.

The chain carries TRBV6-5 and TRBJ1-2; D may be TRBD1 (5 bases). The CDR3 spans 15 residues. V lost 7 bases to trimming and J lost 1 base, with 16 bases between them. CDR1 is MNHEY, CDR2 SVGAGI, per germline. CDR3 nucleotides: TGTGCCAGCATCAGTTTCGGGGGGATTAACTATGGCTACACCTTC. As protein: CASISFGGINYGYTF.

The gene calls are TRBV11-3 and TRBJ2-2, with a tentative D call TRBD1 (6 bases). The germline gives CDR1 SGHNT, CDR2 YENEEA. The CDR3 has 16 residues. Trimming cost V 0 bases and J 5 bases, with 13 bases left between them. The CDR3: CASSLDQSGTTGELFF. As DNA, the CDR3 is TGTGCCAGCAGCTTAGATCAGTCTGGGACAACCGGGGAGCTGTTTTTT. Full variable domain (missing parts from reference TRBV11-3 and TRBJ2-2): EAGVVQSPRYKIIEKKQPVAFWCNPISGHNTLYWYLQNLGQGPELLIRYENEEAVDDSQLPKDRFSAERLKGVDSTLKIQPAELGDSAVYLCASSLDQSGTTGELFFGEGSRLTVL.

The chain has TRBV7-9 and TRBJ2-1; the match to TRBD2 covers 10 bases. Trimming took 5 bases from V and 2 from J; bases not matched to a gene: 15. Germline lookup yields CDR1 SEHNR and CDR2 FQNEAQ (reference sequence). The CDR3 contains 19 residues. CDR3 in DNA: TGTGCCAGCAGCGCACAAACTGCGTGGGGGACTAGCGCCTACAATGAGCAGTTCTTC. This encodes CASSAQTAWGTSAYNEQFF.

This clone was seen a handful of times. The chain recombines TRBV7-8 with TRBJ1-3; no firm D call. V lost 5 bases and J 0 bases, leaving 11 bases between the germline ends. CDR1 SGHVS and CDR2 FQNEAQ come from the germline V gene. The CDR3 totals 15 residues. CDR3 in DNA: TGTGCCAGCAGCATAGGACGGAGCTCTGGAAACACCATATATTTT. This codes for CASSIGRSSGNTIYF.

The J gene is TRBJ2-1, the V gene TRBV27, with 9 bases that match TRBD2. The J segment lost 3 bases and the V segment lost 2 bases, leaving 8 bases of the junction unmatched. The CDR3 is 17 amino acids. The germline CDR1 and CDR2 sequences are MNHEY and SMNVEV (reference sequence). The CDR3 DNA reads TGTGCCAGCAGTTTAATCTGGGCTAGCGGGGACTACAATGAGCAGTTCTTC. It is translated as CASSLIWASGDYNEQFF.

The chain has TRBV15 and TRBJ2-2; tentatively, D is TRBD1 (6 bases). Between the trimmed V and J ends, which lost 5 bases and 3 bases, there was a span of 13 bases. This CDR3 is built from 15 residues. Per germline, CDR1 LNHNV and CDR2 YYDKDF (reference sequence). CDR3 in amino acids: CATSGRQAHTGELFF. The DNA of the CDR3 is TGTGCCACCAGCGGAAGACAGGCACACACCGGGGAGCTGTTTTTT.

This clone was seen once. CDR3 bases: TGTGCCACCCAGCGCGGGGGCCTAGCGAACCAAGAGACCCAGTACTTC. Translation: CATQRGGLANQETQYF. The chain links TRBV28 to TRBJ2-5; maybe TRBD2 (7 bases). V was clipped by 10 bases and J by 0 bases, with 21 bases between them. The CDR3 extends over 16 amino acids. Germline CDR1 reads MDHEN; CDR2 reads SYDVKM. Full variable domain (missing parts from reference TRBV28 and TRBJ2-5): DVKVTQSSRYLVKRTGEKVFLECVQDMDHENMFWYRQDPGLGLRLIYFSYDVKMKEKGDIPEGYSVSREKKERFSLILESASTNQTSMYLCATQRGGLANQETQYFGPGTRLLVL.

The CDR3 is CASSFSGLLNEQFF. The CDR3 DNA is TGTGCCAGCAGTTTTTCGGGACTATTGAATGAGCAGTTCTTC. This chain connects TRBV27 to TRBJ2-1; 7 bases line up with TRBD2. The trim removed 3 bases at V and 7 bases at J, leaving 6 bases unmatched. The CDR3 is made up of 14 amino acids. CDR1 and CDR2 (germline): MNHEY, SMNVEV (reference sequence).

The chain combines TRBV20-1 with TRBJ2-5, with 7 positions matching TRBD2. V was clipped by 3 bases and J by 7 bases; unmatched bases: 8. This CDR3 spans 13 amino acids. CDR1 is DFQATT and CDR2 is SNEGSKA in the germline V gene (reference sequence). Written as DNA, the CDR3 is TGCAGTGCTAGTGTCCGGGGGGACGGGACCCAGTACTTC. Translating gives CSASVRGDGTQYF.

This chain connects TRBV12-3 or TRBV12-4 to TRBJ1-1; D ambiguous. The CDR3 has 13 residues. Trimming took off 7 bases at V and 3 bases at J, with 12 bases between the two ends. The DNA for the CDR3 is TGTGCCAGCAAAAGAGTTATGGACACTGAAGCTTTCTTT. It yields the protein CASKRVMDTEAFF.

This chain links TRBV7-2 with TRBJ1-6; D might be TRBD1 (5 bases). With 1 base removed from V and 10 bases from J, the gap between germline ends came to 11 bases. Per germline, CDR1 SGHTA and CDR2 FQGNSA. The CDR3 has 14 residues. The CDR3 protein is CASSLEVTGSPLHF. The CDR3 nucleotides read TGTGCCAGCAGCTTAGAGGTCACAGGATCACCCCTCCACTTT. Complete variable domain (other parts from reference TRBV7-2 and TRBJ1-6): GAGVSQSPSNKVTEKGKDVELRCDPISGHTALYWYRQSLGQGLEFLIYFQGNSAPDKSGLPSDRFSAERTGGSVSTLTIQRTQQEDSAVYLCASSLEVTGSPLHFGNGTRLTVT.

Turning to this clone: An end of the junction does not agree with germline; a read error may underlie this. The chain links TRBV5-1 to TRBJ2-7, with D hard to call. Germline V gives CDR1 SGHRS, CDR2 YFSETQ. This CDR3 comprises 8 residues. Here the CDR3 DNA reads TGCGCCAGCAGCTGGAGACCATTC. Protein sequence: CASSWRPF.

The CDR3 DNA reads TGTGCCAGCAGCTCCCCCCGCGGAGTGGGCTCCTACGAGCAGTACTTC. This sequence encodes CASSSPRGVGSYEQYF. The chain carries TRBV7-2 and TRBJ2-7; D is unclear. This CDR3 has 16 amino acids. Germline V gene lookup returns CDR1 SGHTA and CDR2 FQGNSA. V lost 4 bases and J 0 bases, leaving 16 bases between the germline ends.